This T cell receptor beta chain comes out of a study of human T cells and chemical hapten exposure. Looking at the study overall: A patient group, mainly female, showed alopecia areata, totalis or universalis. Study findings and constraints: The number of TCRs over 1 in 1000 frequency stayed unchanged after DPC.

With regard to this clonotype: Its antigen is currently unknown.

Indicated time point: pre-sensitization, week 0. Treatment denoted: therapeutic diphenylcyclopropenone sensitization with weekly scalp DPC. Donors, patients with alopecia ranging from 18 to 70 years old and judged suitable for DPC, provided samples. Individual cDNA molecules had unique molecular identifiers attached to them by the library. Each CDR3 protein gets one entry after TCRdb re-called the RACE reads with MiXCR. This table holds about 90,000 distinct CDR3 sequences, 6.5% to 10% found once. Sequenced here: whole blood, sampled in connection with sensitization to the hapten diphenylcyclopropenone (DPC). This clonotype originated in a man aged 40-49 years with alopecia areata. Some clones in this sample may be carry-over from other donors' samples.

The CDR3 nucleotides are TGCAGTGGGCTGGGGGGCATCAGCACAGATACGCAGTATTTT. Translation gives CSGLGGISTDTQYF. The chain couples TRBV20-1 to TRBJ2-3; D tentatively fits TRBD1 or TRBD2 (6 bases each). V lost 7 bases and J lost 0, with 14 bases in between. This CDR3 has 14 residues. CDR1 DFQATT and CDR2 SNEGSKA come from the germline V gene (reference sequence).